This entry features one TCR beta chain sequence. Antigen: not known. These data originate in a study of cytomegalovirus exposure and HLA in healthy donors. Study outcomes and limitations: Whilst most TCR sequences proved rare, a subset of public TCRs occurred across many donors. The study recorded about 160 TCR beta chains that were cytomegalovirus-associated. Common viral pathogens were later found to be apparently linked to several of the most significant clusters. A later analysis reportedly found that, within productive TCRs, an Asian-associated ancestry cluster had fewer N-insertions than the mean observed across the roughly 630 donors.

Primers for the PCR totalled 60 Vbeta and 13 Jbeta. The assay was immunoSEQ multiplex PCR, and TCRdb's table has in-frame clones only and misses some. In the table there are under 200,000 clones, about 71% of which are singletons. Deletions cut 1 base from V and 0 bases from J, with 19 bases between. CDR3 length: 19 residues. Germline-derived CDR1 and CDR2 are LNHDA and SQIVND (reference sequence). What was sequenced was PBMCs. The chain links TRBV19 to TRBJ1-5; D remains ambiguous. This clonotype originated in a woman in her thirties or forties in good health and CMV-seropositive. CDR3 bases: TGTGCCAGTAGTATAGCAAACACGGGAACGGTTTATAGCAATCAGCCCCAGCATTTT. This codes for CASSIANTGTVYSNQPQHF.